The 14 T cell receptor beta chains below all came from one sample that was sequenced in a study of blood T cell repertoires in COVID-19. The data were produced by immunoSEQ multiplex PCR, yet TCRdb's version contains in-frame clones alone and is incomplete. The sample contains nearly 110,000 clones, around 80% of which appear only once. The source material was peripheral blood. All receptors derive from a man aged 65-85 years with acute or convalescent COVID-19.

The rearrangement links TRBV3-1 (or the pseudogene TRBV3-2) to TRBJ2-7, with no clear D. This CDR3 region has 14 residues. Per germline, CDR1 LGHDT and CDR2 YNNKEL (reference sequence). The V end lost 6 bases, the J end lost 3 bases, and 15 bases lay between the germline ends. CDR3 sequence (DNA): TGTGCCAGCAGGGAGAGGCCTGATGACTACGAGCAGTACTTC. Translated, it gives CASRERPDDYEQYF.

This clone was recorded a few times. The rearrangement joins TRBV2 to TRBJ1-4, with D hard to call. Trimming shortened V by 11 bases and J by 3 bases, and 10 bases separated the two germline ends. The CDR3 has 12 amino acids. Germline V gives CDR1 SNHLY, CDR2 FYNNEI. The CDR3 bases are TGTGCCTCCCGACGGGCTAATGAAAAACTGTTTTTT. Protein product: CASRRANEKLFF.

V and J are TRBV7-9 and TRBJ2-1, with 8 bases that match TRBD2. CDR1 and CDR2 (germline): SEHNR, FQNEAQ (reference sequence). This CDR3 has 15 amino acids. V lost 4 bases, J lost 4 bases, and 6 bases stayed unmatched. CDR3 protein: CASSSRGGPYNEQFF. The DNA of the CDR3 is TGTGCCAGCAGCTCCCGCGGGGGGCCTTACAATGAGCAGTTCTTC.

The gene calls are TRBV7-8 and TRBJ2-5; tentatively, D is TRBD2 (6 bases). The V end was cut by 7 bases, the J end by 7 bases, with 28 bases between. Per germline, CDR1 SGHVS and CDR2 FQNEAQ. CDR3 length: 17 amino acids. CDR3 bases: TGTGCCAGCACCGCCGCGTGGGGACTCCTCCTCGGGGCGACCCAGTACTTC. It translates to CASTAAWGLLLGATQYF.

This clone turned up a few times. The chain is built from TRBV3-1 (or the pseudogene TRBV3-2) and TRBJ1-4; 9 positions match TRBD1. This CDR3 has 16 amino acids. V lost 4 bases to trimming and J lost 4 bases; unmatched junction nucleotides: 7. Germline loops: CDR1 LGHDT, CDR2 YNNKEL (reference sequence). The CDR3 DNA is TGTGCCAGCAGCCGTTTTGGACAGGGGAGTAATGAAAAACTGTTTTTT. Its protein is CASSRFGQGSNEKLFF.

This chain joins TRBV7-9 and TRBJ1-5; 9 bases line up with TRBD1. J lost 15 bases, V lost 5 bases, and 5 bases had no gene match. This CDR3 contains 11 residues. CDR1 SEHNR and CDR2 FQNEAQ come from the germline V gene (reference sequence). CDR3 in amino acids: CASSLGQGLHF. CDR3 nucleotide sequence: TGTGCCAGCAGCCTGGGACAGGGCCTGCATTTT.

CDR3 in DNA: TGTGCCAGCAGCTTGGGGACAGGGCTTAACACTGAAGCTTTCTTT. Amino acids: CASSLGTGLNTEAFF. This chain uses TRBV7-9 with TRBJ1-1; 9 positions match TRBD1. Germline CDR1 is SEHNR and CDR2 is FQNEAQ (reference sequence). The CDR3 is 15 residues long. The V and J ends lost 3 bases and 2 bases, in that order; junction bases with no gene match: 4. The full variable domain, rest sourced from reference TRBV7-9 and TRBJ1-1, is DTGVSQNPRHKITKRGQNVTFRCDPISEHNRLYWYRQTLGQGPEFLTYFQNEAQLEKSRLLSDRFSAERPKGSFSTLEIQRTEQGDSAMYLCASSLGTGLNTEAFFGQGTRLTVV.

The V call is TRBV11-2, the J call TRBJ1-3, with TRBD1 matching 9 bases. CDR1 SGHAT and CDR2 FQNNGV come from the germline V gene. The V segment lost 3 bases and the J segment 0 bases; nucleotides outside the gene matches: 6. CDR3 length: 17 residues. DNA for the CDR3: TGTGCCAGCAGCTTTAAGACAGGGGGTTTCTCTGGAAACACCATATATTTT. Residues: CASSFKTGGFSGNTIYF.

The gene calls are TRBV6-5 and TRBJ1-2; 7 bases map to TRBD1. J lost 8 bases, V lost 4 bases, and 7 bases had no gene match. Germline CDR1 reads MNHEY; CDR2 reads SVGAGI. The CDR3 length is 13 residues. Here the CDR3 reads CASSFTGEGGYTF. The CDR3 DNA reads as TGTGCCAGCAGTTTTACAGGGGAAGGGGGCTACACCTTC.

This chain's CDR3 is CASSVAGTGGETQYF. In DNA, the CDR3 is TGTGCCAGTAGTGTAGCCGGGACAGGGGGAGAGACCCAGTACTTC. The chain combines TRBV19 with TRBJ2-5, with 11 bases identical to TRBD1. Germline CDR1 is LNHDA and CDR2 is SQIVND (reference sequence). The CDR3 covers 15 residues. The V gene end was trimmed by 5 bases and the J gene end by 4 bases; junction bases not matched to a gene: 6.

The V and J genes are TRBV12-5 and TRBJ2-2; D might be TRBD1 (6 bases). Germline assignment: CDR1 LGHNT and CDR2 FRNRAP. The CDR3 has 13 amino acids. V dropped 0 bases and J dropped 7 bases, with 6 bases sitting between them. This CDR3 is CASGLVQGGELFF. The CDR3, as DNA: TGTGCTAGTGGTTTGGTACAGGGCGGGGAGCTGTTTTTT.

This chain links TRBV7-2 with TRBJ2-2, with 8 bases matching TRBD1. CDR3 length: 16 amino acids. The ends lost 5 bases at V and 3 bases at J; junction bases unmatched: 8. CDR1 and CDR2 (germline): SGHTA, FQGNSA. The DNA of the CDR3 is TGTGCCAGCAGCCATTACAGGGGGTTGGACACCGGGGAGCTGTTTTTT. It specifies CASSHYRGLDTGELFF.

The J gene is TRBJ1-2, the V gene TRBV9, with D possibly matching TRBD1 (5 bases). Trimming took off 0 bases at V and 4 bases at J, with 10 bases between the two ends. From germline, CDR1 is SGDLS and CDR2 YYNGEE. This CDR3 has 14 residues. The CDR3, as DNA: TGTGCCAGCAGCGTAGATGGTCAGGGCTATGGCTACACCTTC. Translated, it gives CASSVDGQGYGYTF.

V is TRBV3-1 (or the pseudogene TRBV3-2) and J is TRBJ2-7, with 12 bases lining up with TRBD2. V lost 0 bases to trimming and J lost 1 base; unmatched junction nucleotides: 4. The CDR3 is 17 amino acids. Germline CDR1 is LGHDT and CDR2 is YNNKEL (reference sequence). This CDR3 is CASSQDPGLAGSYEQYF. In DNA, the CDR3 is TGTGCCAGCAGCCAAGATCCCGGACTAGCGGGGTCCTACGAGCAGTACTTC.